This T cell receptor (beta chain) comes out of a study of blood T cells in healthy people across ages. A second PCR of about 6 to 12 cycles used a sample-barcoded 5' primer and a J-beta primer mix. TCRdb re-derived calls from the 5' RACE reads in MiXCR, one entry per CDR3 protein. The sample holds hundreds of thousands of distinct CDR3 sequences, roughly two fifths seen once. Regarding the study as a whole: Naive CD4+ cells and diversity were both higher in long-lived donors than in aged donors.

The CDR3 has 15 residues. Germline CDR1 reads MNHEY; CDR2 reads SVGAGI. V was clipped by 6 bases and J by 4 bases; unmatched bases: 6. On this clonotype itself: Its antigen is currently unknown.

Whenever a sample was processed, at least 6 million PBMCs were isolated. The source is a woman aged 60 to 75 in good health. Sequencing input: blood. This sequence joins TRBV6-5 and TRBJ1-4; 9 nucleotides line up with TRBD1. This CDR3 reads CASSQGQGLNEKLFF. CDR3 in DNA: TGTGCCAGCAGCCAGGGACAGGGCCTTAATGAAAAACTGTTTTTT.